This TCR beta chain appears in the sequencing data of a study of blood T cells in healthy people across ages. Primers used in a second PCR of about 6 to 11 cycles were a sample-barcoded 5' primer and a J-beta primer mix. Unique molecular identifiers of 12 random nucleotides labeled each cDNA. MiXCR, applied by TCRdb to the 5' RACE reads, yields one record per CDR3 protein. The table lists about 830,000 distinct CDR3 sequences, under 80% of them singletons, with roughly a quarter in the top ten. Germline CDR1 MDHEN, CDR2 SYDVKM. The length of the CDR3 is 14 residues. The TCR sequence derives from a young man in good health. The chain has TRBV28 and TRBJ2-4; weak D call: TRBD1 (5 bases). The DNA end is a closer match to TRBJ2-7, so the J assignment may be wrong. Sequencing used blood. CDR3 nucleotides: TGTGCCAGCGGACACCCTCAGAACTCCTACGAGCAGTACTTC. Its translation: CASGHPQNSYEQYF.